This T cell receptor (beta chain) is drawn from a study of blood T cell repertoires in COVID-19. Turning to the study itself: Sites in the United States, Italy and Spain provided acute and convalescent COVID-19 samples.

The protocol was immunoSEQ multiplex PCR, while the TCRdb copy is restricted to in-frame clones and leaves out a portion. In the table there are over 65,000 clones, approximately 84% of which are singletons. This TCR was recovered from a human donor in a cohort sampled during active COVID-19. What was sequenced was peripheral blood.

For the CDR3, the DNA is TGTGCCATCAAGGGGACTGACCCATACGAGCAGTACTTC. It encodes CAIKGTDPYEQYF. The chain recombines TRBV10-3 with TRBJ2-7; a possible D gene is TRBD2 (6 bases). Trimming shortened V by 7 bases and J by 4 bases, and 14 bases separated the two germline ends. CDR1 is ENHRY and CDR2 is SYGVKD in the germline V gene. The CDR3 contains 13 residues.